The present T cell receptor (beta chain) was sequenced within a study of T-cell memory formation after mild COVID-19. Turning to the study itself: Clusters of TCRs were largely donor specific.

This CDR3 has 14 amino acids. V was cut by 5 bases and J by 5 bases, with 13 bases left in between. The germline V gene encodes CDR1 SGHRS and CDR2 YFSETQ. Via MiXCR, TCRdb re-called the 5' RACE reads, giving one row per CDR3 protein. The profile covers roughly 510,000 distinct CDR3 sequences, with about 18% appearing a single time and roughly 7.8% taken by the ten largest. This clonotype has only a few counts. The source is an adult woman who had mild COVID-19 (a few samples of this study predate the infection). Cell type and time point are not known. The specimen was PBMCs or a T cell subset sorted from them (not recorded which). The chain is built from TRBV5-1 and TRBJ2-2; D gene unclear. The CDR3 DNA sequence: TGCGCCAGCAGTTCTAATGGAGCGACCGGGGAGCTGTTTTTT. As protein: CASSSNGATGELFF.